A selection of T cell receptor beta chains follows, all from one sample in a study of vaccination effects on CD4 cells after COVID-19. Method: immunoSEQ multiplex PCR; TCRdb's copy keeps in-frame clones and lacks some. The profile covers about 73,000 clones, with approximately 74% appearing a single time and roughly 2.9% taken by the ten largest. No antigen has been assigned to these receptors. This specimen was CD4+ T cells from PBMCs cultured with HCoV-NL63 spike peptides, taken before COVID-19 vaccination. The receptors stem from a human donor who received a COVID-19 vaccine. CDR3s include the opening cysteine and the closing phenylalanine or tryptophan. A D gene is named only where the DNA matches it firmly. The listing skips clone size in some rows; elsewhere it reads once, few, many or a size class.

len	v_gene	d_gene	abundance	j_gene	CDR3nt	CDR3aa
16	TRBV7-3	TRBD2	.	TRBJ2-2	TGTGCCAGCAGCCCTCTGGGGCGGGAGATAACCGGGGAGCTGTTTTTT	CASSPLGREITGELFF
15	TRBV24-1	.	few	TRBJ1-3	TGTGCCACCTCTGATTCGCGCGGCTCTGGAAACACCATATATTTT	CATSDSRGSGNTIYF
12	TRBV4-1	.	.	TRBJ1-1	TGCGCCAGCAGCCAAGAGGGAGCTGAAGCTTTCTTT	CASSQEGAEAFF
13	TRBV18	.	.	TRBJ1-2	TGTGCCAGCTCACCGGGACCGAGAGGGGGCTACACCTTC	CASSPGPRGGYTF
16	TRBV2	TRBD1	.	TRBJ2-3	TGTGCCAGCAGGGGACAGCTACCTCTCAGCACAGATACGCAGTATTTT	CASRGQLPLSTDTQYF
15	TRBV6-1	.	.	TRBJ1-1	TGTGCCAGCAGTGAAGATGGGGGCATGAACACTGAAGCTTTCTTT	CASSEDGGMNTEAFF
18	TRBV19	TRBD1	.	TRBJ2-2	TGTGCCAGTAGCTCAGGGTTATGGGGACAGGTAAACACCGGGGAGCTGTTTTTT	CASSSGLWGQVNTGELFF
15	TRBV24-1	TRBD1	few	TRBJ1-2	TGTGCCACCAGTGATTTATGGCAGGGGGCGCGGGGCTACACCTTC	CATSDLWQGARGYTF
15	TRBV18	.	.	TRBJ1-1	TGTGCCAGCTCCGTAGGGCTTGGCGTGGGCACTGAAGCTTTCTTT	CASSVGLGVGTEAFF
15	TRBV18	.	.	TRBJ2-5	TGTGCCAGCTCACCACAGCAGGGCGTGCAGGAGACCCAGTACTTC	CASSPQQGVQETQYF
17	TRBV9	.	.	TRBJ2-6	TGTGCCAGCACTCAGACAGGAACAAATTCTGGGGCCAACGTCCTGACTTTC	CASTQTGTNSGANVLTF
14	TRBV7-9	.	once	TRBJ2-4	TGTGCCAGCAGCTCCTTCGTTCGGGAACACATTCAGTACTTC	CASSSFVREHIQYF
14	TRBV18	TRBD1	.	TRBJ2-5	TGTGCCAGCTCACCAGACAGGGGACAAGAGACCCAGTACTTC	CASSPDRGQETQYF
15	TRBV18	.	few	TRBJ1-5	TGTGCCAGCTCACCAGGGAGGGGGAGCAATCAGCCCCAGCATTTT	CASSPGRGSNQPQHF
15	TRBV5-5	.	.	TRBJ1-2	TGTGCCAGCAGCTTTGCGACGGAGGCGGCCGGAGGCTACACCTTC	CASSFATEAAGGYTF
15	TRBV24-1	.	.	TRBJ1-2	TGTGCCACCAGTGATCCCGGACCAACTCGCAGTGGCTACACCTTC	CATSDPGPTRSGYTF
17	TRBV7-8	.	few	TRBJ2-1	TGTGCCAGCAGCCTTCAGTCCATCTCTAGCTCCTACAATGAGCAGTTCTTC	CASSLQSISSSYNEQFF
13	TRBV5-1	.	.	TRBJ2-1	TGCGCCAGCAGTGGTGGGGGGCATCCTATACAGTTCTTC	CASSGGGHPIQFF
15	TRBV4-1	.	.	TRBJ1-5	TGCGCCAGCAGCCAGACCCCCCCGGGCAATCAGCCCCAGCATTTT	CASSQTPPGNQPQHF
13	TRBV6-5	.	.	TRBJ1-5	TGTGCCAGCAGAAGACGGAGCAATCAGCCCCAGCATTTT	CASRRRSNQPQHF
16	TRBV6-6	.	.	TRBJ2-2	TGTGCCAGCAGTTATTATAGAACGTCGAACACCGGGGAGCTGTTTTTT	CASSYYRTSNTGELFF
15	TRBV4-3	.	.	TRBJ1-2	TGCGCCAGCAGCCAAGAGGTTCTCGTGGCCTATGGCTACACCTTC	CASSQEVLVAYGYTF
15	TRBV7-9	.	.	TRBJ2-2	TGTGCCAGCAGCTTAGTGGGACTGCACACCGGGGAGCTGTTTTTT	CASSLVGLHTGELFF
21	TRBV5-1	.	once	TRBJ2-3	TGCGCCAGCACCTTACAAGGGGGAACAACTAACTTACCAACTAGCACAGATACGCAGTATTTT	CASTLQGGTTNLPTSTDTQYF
14	TRBV30	.	.	TRBJ1-2	TGTGCCTGGGGGGGACGGGGGGCCAACTATGGCTACACCTTC	CAWGGRGANYGYTF
15	TRBV5-1	.	.	TRBJ1-3	TGCGCCAGCAGTTATACGGCAGGGTGGGGAAACACCATATATTTT	CASSYTAGWGNTIYF
12	TRBV7-9	.	.	TRBJ2-5	TGTGCCAGCAGCTCACTCACAGAGACCCAGTACTTC	CASSSLTETQYF
14	TRBV5-4	.	.	TRBJ1-1	TGTGCCAGCAGCTTGACCGGGTCGGACACTGAAGCTTTCTTT	CASSLTGSDTEAFF
13	TRBV19	TRBD1	few	TRBJ2-4	TGTGCCAGTACCATGACAGGGGGCGGAATTCAGTACTTC	CASTMTGGGIQYF
13	TRBV30	TRBD1	.	TRBJ1-1	TGTGCCTGGAGTGTACAGGGGAGGACTGAAGCTTTCTTT	CAWSVQGRTEAFF
16	TRBV5-1	TRBD2	.	TRBJ2-1	TGCGCCAGCAGCTTGGATGGGCTAGCGGGGCTCAATGAGCAGTTCTTC	CASSLDGLAGLNEQFF
16	TRBV19	TRBD1	.	TRBJ2-6	TGTGCCAGTAGTCCAGGGGGTAGCTCTGGGGCCAACGTCCTGACTTTC	CASSPGGSSGANVLTF
14	TRBV27	TRBD2	.	TRBJ2-5	TGTGCCAGCAGTTTCGTCGGGGGTCGGGGGGCCCAGTACTTC	CASSFVGGRGAQYF
17	TRBV5-1	.	.	TRBJ2-2	TGCGCCAGCAGCTTGGGGGGGCTAGCGAGGAACACCGGGGAGCTGTTTTTT	CASSLGGLARNTGELFF
15	TRBV7-3	.	.	TRBJ2-3	TGTGCCAGCAGTCTCGTCGGGGGTATTGCAGATACGCAGTATTTT	CASSLVGGIADTQYF
15	TRBV9	TRBD1	.	TRBJ1-2	TGTGCCAGCAGCGGGGACGACAGGGCCCACTATGGCTACACCTTC	CASSGDDRAHYGYTF
15	TRBV6-2/TRBV6-3	.	.	TRBJ1-5	TGTGCCAGCAGTTACGGGGGTTTCGACAATCAGCCCCAGCATTTT	CASSYGGFDNQPQHF
14	TRBV4-1	.	few	TRBJ1-2	TGCGCCAGCAGCCAAGATGGAGGGGTGGGTGGCTACACCTTC	CASSQDGGVGGYTF
13	TRBV6-5	.	.	TRBJ1-5	TGTGCCAGCAGGCGTGATAGCAATCAGCCCCAGCATTTT	CASRRDSNQPQHF
19	TRBV18	TRBD1	.	TRBJ1-1	TGTGCCAGCTCCCCCTTAGAGCAACAGGGGACCTTTATGAACACTGAAGCTTTCTTT	CASSPLEQQGTFMNTEAFF
15	TRBV6-2/TRBV6-3	.	.	TRBJ2-1	TGTGCCAGCAGTGACCCGGGGTACTCCTACAATGAGCAGTTCTTC	CASSDPGYSYNEQFF
14	TRBV11-2	.	few	TRBJ2-1	TGTGCCAGCAGCGACAGCCACTCCTACAATGAGCAGTTCTTC	CASSDSHSYNEQFF
14	TRBV3-1/TRBV3-2	.	.	TRBJ2-5	TGTGCCAGCAGAAATACGGGACGCGGGGAGACCCAGTACTTC	CASRNTGRGETQYF
15	TRBV19	.	few	TRBJ2-2	TGTGCCAGTAGTATCGTGACGGGAAACACCGGGGAGCTGTTTTTT	CASSIVTGNTGELFF